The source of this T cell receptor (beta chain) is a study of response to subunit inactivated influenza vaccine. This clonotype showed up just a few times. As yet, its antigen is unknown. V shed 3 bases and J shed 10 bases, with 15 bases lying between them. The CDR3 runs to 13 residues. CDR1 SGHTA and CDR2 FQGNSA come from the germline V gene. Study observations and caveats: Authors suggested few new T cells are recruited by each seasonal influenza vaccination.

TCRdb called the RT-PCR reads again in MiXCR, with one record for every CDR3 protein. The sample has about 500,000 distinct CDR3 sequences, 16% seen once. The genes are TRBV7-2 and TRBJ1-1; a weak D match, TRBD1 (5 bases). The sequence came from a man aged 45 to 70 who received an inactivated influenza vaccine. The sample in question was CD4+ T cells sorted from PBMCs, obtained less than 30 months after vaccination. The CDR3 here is CASSLPGLVGAFF. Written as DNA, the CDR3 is TGTGCCAGCAGCTTGCCGGGACTAGTCGGAGCTTTCTTT.